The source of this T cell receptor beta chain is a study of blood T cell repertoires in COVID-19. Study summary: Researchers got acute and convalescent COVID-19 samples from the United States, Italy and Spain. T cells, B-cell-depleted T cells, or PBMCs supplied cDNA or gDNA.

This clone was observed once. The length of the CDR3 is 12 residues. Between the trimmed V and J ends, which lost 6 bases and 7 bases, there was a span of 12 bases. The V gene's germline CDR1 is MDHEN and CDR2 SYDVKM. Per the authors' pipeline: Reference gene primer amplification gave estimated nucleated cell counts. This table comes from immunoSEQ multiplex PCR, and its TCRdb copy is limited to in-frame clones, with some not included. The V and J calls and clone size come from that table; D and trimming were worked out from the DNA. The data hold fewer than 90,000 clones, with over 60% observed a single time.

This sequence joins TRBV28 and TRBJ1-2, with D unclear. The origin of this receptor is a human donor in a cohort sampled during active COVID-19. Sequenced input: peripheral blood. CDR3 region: CASREVGVGYTF. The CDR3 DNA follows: TGTGCCAGCAGGGAGGTCGGGGTTGGCTACACCTTC.